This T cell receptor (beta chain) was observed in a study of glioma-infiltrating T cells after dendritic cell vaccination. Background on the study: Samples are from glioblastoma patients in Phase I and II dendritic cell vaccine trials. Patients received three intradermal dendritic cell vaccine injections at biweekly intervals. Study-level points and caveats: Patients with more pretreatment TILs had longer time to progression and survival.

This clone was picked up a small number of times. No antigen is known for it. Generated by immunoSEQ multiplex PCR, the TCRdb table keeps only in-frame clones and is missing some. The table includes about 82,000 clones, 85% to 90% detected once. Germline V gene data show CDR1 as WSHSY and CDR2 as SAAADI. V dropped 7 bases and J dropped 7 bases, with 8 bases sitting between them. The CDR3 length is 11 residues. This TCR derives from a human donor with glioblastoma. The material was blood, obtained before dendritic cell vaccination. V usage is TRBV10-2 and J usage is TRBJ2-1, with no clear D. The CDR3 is CASITKNEQFF. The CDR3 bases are TGCGCCAGCATAACTAAGAATGAGCAGTTCTTC.